Following are 4 T cell receptor beta chains from one sample sequenced in a study of T cell repertoires in cytomegalovirus infection (dated 2019 in TCRdb). The antigens these receptors bind are not known. Sequencer: Illumina HiSeq 1500. TCRdb reprocessed the public reads (quality trimming at Q25 with fastp, clone calling with MiXCR) and kept in-frame beta chains. Entries are consolidated by CDR3 protein sequence, retaining the most common genes and DNA. The sample yields 400,000 to 600,000 distinct CDR3 sequences; 40% to 50% were counted once. Approximately 40% of the sample is taken by the ten largest. Read against the paper, the sample's treatment or condition label means: in vitro stimulation with specific CMV peptide epitopes to enrich CMV-specific T cells. This specimen was cultured PBMCs, taken from culture after CMV antigen stimulation. Receptors originate from a human donor in good health (CMV status not recorded). Some clones in this sample may be carry-over from other donors' samples.

The V gene is TRBV7-2, the J gene TRBJ1-2, with D maybe TRBD1 (5 bases). Germline assignment: CDR1 SGHTA and CDR2 FQGNSA. The CDR3 loop spans 14 amino acids. Trimming shortened V by 6 bases and J by 8 bases, and 19 bases separated the two germline ends. CDR3 in DNA: TGTGCCAGCAGTCAGGGTGGCGTAATGGGCGGCTACACCTTC. Translating gives CASSQGGVMGGYTF.

V usage is TRBV29-1 and J usage is TRBJ2-7; 7 positions agree with TRBD1. The CDR3 totals 14 residues. Germline assignment: CDR1 SQVTM and CDR2 ANQGSEA. The trim removed 5 bases at V and 5 bases at J, leaving 12 bases unmatched. This chain's CDR3 is CSVNTGTADHEQYF. DNA of the CDR3: TGCAGCGTTAACACCGGGACAGCGGACCACGAGCAGTACTTC.

The rearrangement uses TRBV2 and TRBJ2-3; weak D call: TRBD1 (6 bases). CDR1 and CDR2 (germline): SNHLY, FYNNEI. This CDR3 spans 15 amino acids. Deletions cut 8 bases from V and 1 base from J, with 16 bases between. The CDR3 coding sequence is TGTGCCAGCGGCGGGTGGGGGCGCGGCACAGATACGCAGTATTTT. It encodes CASGGWGRGTDTQYF.

The chain carries TRBV7-3 and TRBJ1-2; TRBD1 is a possible D gene (6 bases). The CDR3 contains 13 residues. Germline V gene sequence: CDR1 SGHTA, CDR2 FQGTGA. V was pared by 4 bases and J by 8 bases, with 14 bases between. The DNA for the CDR3 is TGTGCCAGCAGCTCCCCAGACAGGAACGGCTACACCTTC. This codes for CASSSPDRNGYTF.